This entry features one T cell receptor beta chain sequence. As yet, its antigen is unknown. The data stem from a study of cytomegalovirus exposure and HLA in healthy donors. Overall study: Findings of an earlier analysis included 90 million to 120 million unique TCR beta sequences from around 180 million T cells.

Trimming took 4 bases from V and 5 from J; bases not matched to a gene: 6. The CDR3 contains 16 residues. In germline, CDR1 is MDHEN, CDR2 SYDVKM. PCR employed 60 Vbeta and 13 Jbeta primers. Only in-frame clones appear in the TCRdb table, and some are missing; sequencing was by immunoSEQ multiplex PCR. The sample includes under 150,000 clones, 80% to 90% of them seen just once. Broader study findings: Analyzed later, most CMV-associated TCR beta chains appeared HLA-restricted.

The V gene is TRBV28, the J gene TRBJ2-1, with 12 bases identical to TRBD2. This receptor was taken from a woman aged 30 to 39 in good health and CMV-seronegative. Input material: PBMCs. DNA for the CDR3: TGTGCCAGCAGTTCCGGACTAGCGGGACTTAACAATGAGCAGTTCTTC. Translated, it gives CASSSGLAGLNNEQFF.